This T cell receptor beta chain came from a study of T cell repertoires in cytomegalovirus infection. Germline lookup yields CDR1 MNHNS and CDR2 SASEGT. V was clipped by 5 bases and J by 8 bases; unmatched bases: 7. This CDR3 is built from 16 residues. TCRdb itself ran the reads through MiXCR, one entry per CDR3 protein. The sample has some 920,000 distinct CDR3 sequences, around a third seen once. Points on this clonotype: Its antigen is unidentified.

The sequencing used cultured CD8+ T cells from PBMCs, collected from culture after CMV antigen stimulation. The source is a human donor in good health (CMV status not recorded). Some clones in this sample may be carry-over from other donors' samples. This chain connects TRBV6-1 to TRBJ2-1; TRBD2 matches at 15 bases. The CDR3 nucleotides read TGTGCCAGCAGTACACGGACTAGCGGGGGGGCCGATGAGCAGTTCTTC. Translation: CASSTRTSGGADEQFF.